This record looks at one T cell receptor (beta chain) sequence and its context. This entry comes from a study of T cells expressing NK-cell markers. Study in general: Among eight sequenced donors, seven carried HCMV seropositivity while one was seronegative.

Germline lookup yields CDR1 SGHVS and CDR2 FNYEAQ. The CDR3 is 14 amino acids. Beta-chain TCR cDNA was generated via 5'RACE template switching with UMIs. TCRdb re-called the 5' RACE reads; one entry per CDR3 protein, DNA not given. In total, the table holds some 600,000 distinct CDR3 sequences. The chain links TRBV7-6 to TRBJ2-7; lacking DNA, the TRBD2 call made by TCRdb goes unchecked. This receptor was obtained from a man between 18 and 29 years old in good health. Sequenced material: blood T cells: a sorted CD56 or NKG2C T cell subset, CD4+ or CD8+ T cells, or bulk PBMC T cells (not recorded which). The CDR3 here is CASSGGGRETEQYF.